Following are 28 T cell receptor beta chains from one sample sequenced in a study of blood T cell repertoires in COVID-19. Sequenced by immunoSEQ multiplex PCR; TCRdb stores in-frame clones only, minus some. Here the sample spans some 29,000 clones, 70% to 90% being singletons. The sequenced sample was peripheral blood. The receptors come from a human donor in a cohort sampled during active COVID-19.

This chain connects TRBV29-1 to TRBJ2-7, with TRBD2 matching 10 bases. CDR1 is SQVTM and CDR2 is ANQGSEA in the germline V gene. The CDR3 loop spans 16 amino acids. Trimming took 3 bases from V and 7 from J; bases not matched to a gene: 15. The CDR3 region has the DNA TGCAGCGTTGAGTCTGGAGGGCTAGCGGGAGAAGGAGAGCAGTACTTC. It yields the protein CSVESGGLAGEGEQYF.

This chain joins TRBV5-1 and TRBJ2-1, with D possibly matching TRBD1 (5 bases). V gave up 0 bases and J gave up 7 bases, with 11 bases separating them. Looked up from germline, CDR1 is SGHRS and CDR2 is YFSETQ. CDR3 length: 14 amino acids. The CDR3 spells CASSLVRVGNEQFF. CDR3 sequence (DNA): TGCGCCAGCAGCTTGGTCAGGGTTGGAAATGAGCAGTTCTTC. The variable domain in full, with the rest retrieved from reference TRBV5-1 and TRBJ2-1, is KAGVTQTPRYLIKTRGQQVTLSCSPISGHRSVSWYQQTPGQGLQFLFEYFSETQRNKGNFPGRFSGRQFSNSRSEMNVSTLELGDSALYLCASSLVRVGNEQFFGPGTRLTVL.

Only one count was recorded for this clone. CDR3 residues: CASSYGGNSYNEQFF. CDR3 in DNA: TGTGCCAGCAGTTACGGGGGGAACTCCTACAATGAGCAGTTCTTC. This chain connects TRBV6-5 to TRBJ2-1; a weak D match, TRBD2 (6 bases). The CDR3 sequence is 15 residues long. Per the germline V gene, CDR1 is MNHEY and CDR2 is SVGAGI. The V end lost 2 bases, the J end lost 0 bases, and 8 bases lay between the germline ends.

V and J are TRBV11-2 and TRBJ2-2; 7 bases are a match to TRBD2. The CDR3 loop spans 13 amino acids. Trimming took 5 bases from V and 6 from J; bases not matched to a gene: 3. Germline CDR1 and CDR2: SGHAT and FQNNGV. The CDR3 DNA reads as TGTGCCAGCAGCCCAGGACTAGCCGGGGAGCTGTTTTTT. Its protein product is CASSPGLAGELFF.

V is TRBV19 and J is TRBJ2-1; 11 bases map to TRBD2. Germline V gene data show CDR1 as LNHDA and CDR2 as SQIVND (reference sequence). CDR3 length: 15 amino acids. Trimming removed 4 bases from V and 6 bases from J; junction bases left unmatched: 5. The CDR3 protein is CASSSAGTSGNEQFF. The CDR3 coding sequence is TGTGCCAGTAGTAGCGCCGGGACTAGCGGCAATGAGCAGTTCTTC.

As DNA, the CDR3 is TGTGCCAGTGGAAGGTCCTCCGGGAATCAGCCCCAGCATTTT. Its translation is CASGRSSGNQPQHF. This sequence joins TRBV2 and TRBJ1-5; the D is unclear. The V end was cut by 9 bases, the J end by 4 bases, with 16 bases between. The CDR3 sequence is 14 residues long. Germline CDR1 reads SNHLY; CDR2 reads FYNNEI.

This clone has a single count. CDR3 nucleotide sequence: TGTGCCAGCAGCTCCAGGGGTCCTACCTACAATGAGCAGTTCTTC. Amino acid sequence: CASSSRGPTYNEQFF. The V and J genes are TRBV5-4 and TRBJ2-1, with a tentative D call TRBD1 (6 bases). Trimming left V 3 bases short and J 2 bases short, with 12 bases between. Germline CDR1 and CDR2: SGHNT and YYREEE (reference sequence). The CDR3 is 15 residues long.

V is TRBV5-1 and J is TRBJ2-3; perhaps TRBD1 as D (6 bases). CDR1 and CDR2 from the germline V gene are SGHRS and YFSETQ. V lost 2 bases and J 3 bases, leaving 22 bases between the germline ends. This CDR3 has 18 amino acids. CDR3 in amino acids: CASSLPPSRTRGTDTQYF. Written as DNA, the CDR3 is TGCGCCAGCAGCTTACCCCCGTCCCGGACAAGGGGGACAGATACGCAGTATTTT.

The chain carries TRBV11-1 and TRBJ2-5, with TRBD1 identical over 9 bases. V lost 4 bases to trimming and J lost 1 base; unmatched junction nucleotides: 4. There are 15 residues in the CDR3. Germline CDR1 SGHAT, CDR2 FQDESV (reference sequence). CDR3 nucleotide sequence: TGTGCCAGCAGCTCCGGGACAGGGACCCAAGAGACCCAGTACTTC. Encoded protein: CASSSGTGTQETQYF.

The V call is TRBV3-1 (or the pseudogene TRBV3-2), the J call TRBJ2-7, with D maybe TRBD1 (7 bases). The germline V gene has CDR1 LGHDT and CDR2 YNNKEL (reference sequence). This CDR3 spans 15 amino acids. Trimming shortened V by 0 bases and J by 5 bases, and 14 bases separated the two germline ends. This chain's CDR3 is CASSQEREGGHEQYF. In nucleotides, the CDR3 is TGTGCCAGCAGCCAAGAGCGGGAAGGGGGCCACGAGCAGTACTTC.

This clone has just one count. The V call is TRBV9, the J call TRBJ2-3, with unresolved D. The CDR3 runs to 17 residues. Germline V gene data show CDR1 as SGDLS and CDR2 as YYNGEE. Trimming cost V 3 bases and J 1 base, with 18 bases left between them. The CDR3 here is CASSARNPSDRTDTQYF. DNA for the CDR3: TGTGCCAGCAGCGCCCGAAACCCCAGCGATCGCACAGATACGCAGTATTTT. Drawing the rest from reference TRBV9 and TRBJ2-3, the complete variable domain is DSGVTQTPKHLITATGQRVTLRCSPRSGDLSVYWYQQSLDQGLQFLIQYYNGEERAKGNILERFSAQQFPDLHSELNLSSLELGDSALYFCASSARNPSDRTDTQYFGPGTRLTVL.

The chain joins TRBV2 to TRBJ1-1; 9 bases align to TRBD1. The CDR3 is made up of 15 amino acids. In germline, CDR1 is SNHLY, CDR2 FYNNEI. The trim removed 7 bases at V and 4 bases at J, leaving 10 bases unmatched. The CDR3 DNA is TGTGCCAGCACCCCGGACAGGGGCGAGACCACTGAAGCTTTCTTT. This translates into CASTPDRGETTEAFF.

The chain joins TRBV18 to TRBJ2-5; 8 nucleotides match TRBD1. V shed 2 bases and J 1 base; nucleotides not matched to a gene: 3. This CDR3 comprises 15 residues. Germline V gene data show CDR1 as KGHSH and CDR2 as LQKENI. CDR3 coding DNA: TGTGCCAGCTCACCATGGCAGGGGGCCCAAGAGACCCAGTACTTC. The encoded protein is CASSPWQGAQETQYF. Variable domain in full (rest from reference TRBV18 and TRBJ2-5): NAGVMQNPRHLVRRRGQEARLRCSPMKGHSHVYWYRQLPEEGLKFMVYLQKENIIDESGMPKERFSAEFPKEGPSILRIQQVVRGDSAAYFCASSPWQGAQETQYFGPGTRLLVL.

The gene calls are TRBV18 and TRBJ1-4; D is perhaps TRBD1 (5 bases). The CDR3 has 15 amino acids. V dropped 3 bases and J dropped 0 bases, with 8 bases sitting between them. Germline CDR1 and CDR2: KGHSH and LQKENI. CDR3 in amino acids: CASSPPGTTNEKLFF. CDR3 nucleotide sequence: TGTGCCAGCTCACCCCCAGGGACAACTAATGAAAAACTGTTTTTT.

CDR3 nucleotides: TGCGCCAGTTCGGAACCGAGGAGCTCCTACAATGAGCAGTTCTTC. Translating gives CASSEPRSSYNEQFF. J is TRBJ2-1 and V is TRBV10-2; no clear D. This CDR3 is built from 15 residues. CDR1 and CDR2 (germline): WSHSY, SAAADI. V was shortened by 9 bases and J by 0 bases, with 15 bases between the two germline ends.

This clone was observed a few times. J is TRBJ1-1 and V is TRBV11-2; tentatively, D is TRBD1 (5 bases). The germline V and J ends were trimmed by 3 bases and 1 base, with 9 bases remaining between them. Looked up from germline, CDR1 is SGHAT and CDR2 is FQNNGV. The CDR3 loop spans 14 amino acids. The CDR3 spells CASSLAGPNTEAFF. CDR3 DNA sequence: TGTGCCAGCAGCTTGGCAGGGCCGAACACTGAAGCTTTCTTT. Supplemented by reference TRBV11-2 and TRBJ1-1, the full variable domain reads EAGVAQSPRYKIIEKRQSVAFWCNPISGHATLYWYQQILGQGPKLLIQFQNNGVVDDSQLPKDRFSAERLKGVDSTLKIQPAKLEDSAVYLCASSLAGPNTEAFFGQGTRLTVV.

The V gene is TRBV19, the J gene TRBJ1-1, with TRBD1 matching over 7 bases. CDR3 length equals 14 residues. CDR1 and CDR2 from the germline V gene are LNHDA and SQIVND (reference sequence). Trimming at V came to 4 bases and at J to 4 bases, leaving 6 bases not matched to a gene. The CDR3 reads CASSTRGSGTEAFF. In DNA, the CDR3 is TGTGCCAGTAGTACCAGGGGGTCTGGCACTGAAGCTTTCTTT. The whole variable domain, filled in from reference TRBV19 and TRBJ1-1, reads DGGITQSPKYLFRKEGQNVTLSCEQNLNHDAMYWYRQDPGQGLRLIYYSQIVNDFQKGDIAEGYSVSREKKESFPLTVTSAQKNPTAFYLCASSTRGSGTEAFFGQGTRLTVV.

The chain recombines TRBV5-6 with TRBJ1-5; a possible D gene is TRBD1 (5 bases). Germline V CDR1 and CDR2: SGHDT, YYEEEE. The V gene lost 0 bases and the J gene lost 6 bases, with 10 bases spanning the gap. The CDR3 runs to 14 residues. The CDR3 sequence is CASSLVGEGQPQHF. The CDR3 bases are TGTGCCAGCAGCTTGGTGGGGGAGGGTCAGCCCCAGCATTTT. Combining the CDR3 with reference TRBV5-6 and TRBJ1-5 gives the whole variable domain DAGVTQSPTHLIKTRGQQVTLRCSPKSGHDTVSWYQQALGQGPQFIFQYYEEEERQRGNFPDRFSGHQFPNYSSELNVNALLLGDSALYLCASSLVGEGQPQHFGDGTRLSIL.

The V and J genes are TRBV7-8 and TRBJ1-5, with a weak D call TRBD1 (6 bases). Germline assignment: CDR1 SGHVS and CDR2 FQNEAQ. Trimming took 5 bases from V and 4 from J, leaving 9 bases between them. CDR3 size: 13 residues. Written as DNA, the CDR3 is TGTGCCAGCAGCCGCGACAGGAATCAGCCCCAGCATTTT. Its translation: CASSRDRNQPQHF.

The chain's CDR3 is CASSLEQGYTGELFF. In DNA form, the CDR3 reads TGTGCCAGCAGCTTAGAACAGGGGTACACCGGGGAGCTGTTTTTT. The J gene is TRBJ2-2, the V gene TRBV7-8, with 7 bases fitting TRBD1. Germline V lookup: CDR1 SGHVS, CDR2 FQNEAQ. The CDR3 is made up of 15 amino acids. V shed 1 base and J 3 bases; nucleotides not matched to a gene: 2.

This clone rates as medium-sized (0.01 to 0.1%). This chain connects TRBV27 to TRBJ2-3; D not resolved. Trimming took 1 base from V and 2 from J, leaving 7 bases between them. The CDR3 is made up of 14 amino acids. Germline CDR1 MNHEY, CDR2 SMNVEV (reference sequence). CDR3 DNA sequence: TGTGCCAGCAGTTTATTCCTGTCCACAGATACGCAGTATTTT. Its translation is CASSLFLSTDTQYF.

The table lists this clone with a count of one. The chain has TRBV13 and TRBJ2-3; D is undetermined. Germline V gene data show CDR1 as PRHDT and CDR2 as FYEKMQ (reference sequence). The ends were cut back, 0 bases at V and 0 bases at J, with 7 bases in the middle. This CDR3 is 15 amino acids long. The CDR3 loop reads CASSLGVASTDTQYF. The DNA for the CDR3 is TGTGCCAGCAGCTTAGGGGTTGCGAGCACAGATACGCAGTATTTT.

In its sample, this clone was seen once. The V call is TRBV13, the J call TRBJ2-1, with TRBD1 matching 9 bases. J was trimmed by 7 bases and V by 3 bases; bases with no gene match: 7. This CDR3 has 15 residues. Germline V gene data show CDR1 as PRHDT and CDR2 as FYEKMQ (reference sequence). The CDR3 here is CASSFGTGQSNEQFF. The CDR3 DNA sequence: TGTGCCAGCAGCTTCGGGACAGGGCAATCAAATGAGCAGTTCTTC.

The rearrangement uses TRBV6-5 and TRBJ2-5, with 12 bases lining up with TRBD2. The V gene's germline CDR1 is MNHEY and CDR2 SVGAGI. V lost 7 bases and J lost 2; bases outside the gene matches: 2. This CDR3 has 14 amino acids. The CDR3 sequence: CASTGLAGQETQYF. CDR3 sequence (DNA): TGTGCCAGCACCGGACTAGCGGGGCAAGAGACCCAGTACTTC.

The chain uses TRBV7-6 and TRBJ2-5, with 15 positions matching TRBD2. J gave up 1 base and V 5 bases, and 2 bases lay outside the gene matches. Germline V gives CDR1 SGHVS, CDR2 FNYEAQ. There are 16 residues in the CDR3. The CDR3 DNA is TGTGCCAGCAGCCGGACTAGCGGGAGGGCCCAAGAGACCCAGTACTTC. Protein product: CASSRTSGRAQETQYF. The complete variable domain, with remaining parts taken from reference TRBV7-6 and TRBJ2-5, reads GAGVSQSPRYKVTKRGQDVALRCDPISGHVSLYWYRQALGQGPEFLTYFNYEAQQDKSGLPNDRFSAERPEGSISTLTIQRTEQRDSAMYRCASSRTSGRAQETQYFGPGTRLLVL.

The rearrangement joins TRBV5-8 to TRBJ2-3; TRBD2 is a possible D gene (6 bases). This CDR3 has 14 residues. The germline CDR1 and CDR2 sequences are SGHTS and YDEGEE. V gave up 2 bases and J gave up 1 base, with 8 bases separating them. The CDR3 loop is CASSLGTGTDTQYF. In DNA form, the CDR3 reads TGTGCCAGCAGCTTAGGGACTGGCACAGATACGCAGTATTTT. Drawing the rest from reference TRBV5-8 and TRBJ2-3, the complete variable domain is EAGVTQSPTHLIKTRGQQATLRCSPISGHTSVYWYQQALGLGLQFLLWYDEGEERNRGNFPPRFSGRQFPNYSSELNVNALELEDSALYLCASSLGTGTDTQYFGPGTRLTVL.

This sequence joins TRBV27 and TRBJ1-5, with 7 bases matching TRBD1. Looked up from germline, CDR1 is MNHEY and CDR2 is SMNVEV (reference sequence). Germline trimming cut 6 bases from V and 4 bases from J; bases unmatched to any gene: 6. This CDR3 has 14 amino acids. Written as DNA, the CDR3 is TGTGCCAGCAGAAGGACAGGTGGGAATCAGCCCCAGCATTTT. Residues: CASRRTGGNQPQHF.

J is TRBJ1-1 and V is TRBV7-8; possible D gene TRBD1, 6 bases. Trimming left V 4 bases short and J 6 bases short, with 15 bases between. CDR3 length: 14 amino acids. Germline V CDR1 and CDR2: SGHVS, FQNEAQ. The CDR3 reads CASSSQGNSAEAFF. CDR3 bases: TGTGCCAGCAGCTCACAGGGTAATTCGGCTGAAGCTTTCTTT.